The clone carrying this T cell receptor beta chain was observed many times. Its target is not known. This CDR3 spans 15 amino acids. Trimming pared 6 bases from V and 3 bases from J, leaving 14 bases between. Germline assignment: CDR1 SGHAT and CDR2 FQDESV (reference sequence). Samples came from axillary lymph nodes draining the breast cancer. The data were obtained in a study of breast tumors, draining lymph nodes, adjacent tissues. Broader study findings: Luminal-like breast cancer showed significantly higher tumor–nontumor repertoire similarity than basal-like. Compared with lymph nodes, tumors were less diverse; compared with nontumor tissue, more. Findings are consistent with lymph node origin and intratumoral expansion of most tumor T cells.

A single record per CDR3 protein comes from TCRdb applying MiXCR to the multiplex PCR reads. Of around 110,000 distinct CDR3 sequences listed, roughly 33% are singletons. The TCR comes from a female donor with breast cancer. Some clones in this sample may be carry-over from other donors' samples. Material for sequencing was axillary lymph node tissue. This sequence joins TRBV11-1 and TRBJ2-2; D possibly matches TRBD1 or TRBD2 (5 bases each). CDR3 loop: CASRPTGPYTGELFF. DNA for the CDR3: TGTGCCAGCAGGCCTACGGGGCCTTACACCGGGGAGCTGTTTTTT.